This record covers a single T cell receptor (beta chain). This specimen belongs to a study of blood T cell repertoires in COVID-19. The assay was immunoSEQ multiplex PCR, and TCRdb's table has in-frame clones only and misses some. The sample lists about 160,000 clones; about 93% were seen once. This sequence was found in a woman between 50 and 59 years old with acute or convalescent COVID-19. Sample: peripheral blood.

CDR3 sequence: CASSAGTVDDQPQHF. CDR3 DNA sequence: TGTGCCAGCAGCGCTGGGACAGTGGATGATCAGCCCCAGCATTTT. The V and J genes are TRBV9 and TRBJ1-5; 7 bases fit TRBD1. The ends lost 3 bases at V and 5 bases at J; junction bases unmatched: 8. CDR1 SGDLS and CDR2 YYNGEE come from the germline V gene. There are 15 residues in the CDR3.